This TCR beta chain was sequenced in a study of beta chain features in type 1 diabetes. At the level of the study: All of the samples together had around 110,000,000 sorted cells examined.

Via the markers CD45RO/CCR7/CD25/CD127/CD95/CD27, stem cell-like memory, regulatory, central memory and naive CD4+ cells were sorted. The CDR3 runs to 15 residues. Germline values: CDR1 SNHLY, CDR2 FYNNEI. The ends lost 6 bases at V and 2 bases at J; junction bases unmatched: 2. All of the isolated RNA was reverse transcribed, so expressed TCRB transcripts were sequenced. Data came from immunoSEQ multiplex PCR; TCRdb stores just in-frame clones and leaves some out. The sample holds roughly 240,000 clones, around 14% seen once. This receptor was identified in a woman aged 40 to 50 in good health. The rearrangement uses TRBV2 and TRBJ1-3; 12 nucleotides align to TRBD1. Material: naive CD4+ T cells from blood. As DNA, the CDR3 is TGTGCCAGCAGCGGGACAGGGGGCCCTGGAAACACCATATATTTT. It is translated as CASSGTGGPGNTIYF. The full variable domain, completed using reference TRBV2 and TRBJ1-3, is EPEVTQTPSHQVTQMGQEVILRCVPISNHLYFYWYRQILGQKVEFLVSFYNNEISEKSEIFDDQFSVERPDGSNFTLKIRSTKLEDSAMYFCASSGTGGPGNTIYFGEGSWLTVV.